Listed here is a single T cell receptor (beta chain). Antigen unknown. This entry is derived from a study of blood T cells in healthy people across ages. Germline CDR1 reads SGHKS; CDR2 reads YYEKEE (reference sequence). The CDR3 is 16 amino acids. V lost 3 bases, J lost 6 bases, and 9 bases stayed unmatched. Per-sample PBMC isolation yielded at least 7 million cells. It was with a sample-barcoded 5' primer and a J-beta primer mix that a second PCR of roughly 7 to 11 cycles was run. TCRdb reanalysed the 5' RACE reads using MiXCR and keeps one entry per CDR3 protein. This table has more than 1.4 million distinct CDR3 sequences, about 40% appearing once. Points from the study as a whole: Long-lived donors had more naive CD4+ cells and higher diversity than aged donors. Expanded clonotype changes were possibly confounded by unknown donor CMV status. A roughly linear fall in TCR beta diversity per million T cells was seen with increasing age.

The chain uses TRBV5-5 and TRBJ2-3, with 11 bases lining up with TRBD2. This clonotype was sampled from a woman under 30 in good health. The sample comprised blood. CDR3 residues: CASSSTLAGGGDTQYF. The CDR3 nucleotides read TGTGCCAGCAGCTCAACTCTAGCGGGAGGAGGGGATACGCAGTATTTT.